This T cell receptor beta chain was recorded in a study of glioma-infiltrating T cells. The CDR3 totals 13 residues. The V gene's germline CDR1 is MNHEY and CDR2 SMNVEV (reference sequence). V was clipped by 3 bases and J by 5 bases, with 10 bases between them. The table lists this clonotype with many counts. Its antigen remains unknown. Using RNA template, CDR3s of TCR alpha and beta were amplified with iRepertoire arm-PCR. One-step reverse transcription and amplification started from around 100-400 ng of tissue mRNA or PBMC total RNA. TCRdb processed the multiplex PCR reads anew with MiXCR; each CDR3 protein has one entry. The sample shows about 140,000 distinct CDR3 sequences, about 39% of them seen only once. General study points: Non-neoplastic patients had below-expected tissue-blood divergence, while all gliomas exceeded expectation. Very few CDR3 sequences were shared between tissue and blood.

The receptor comes from a human donor with low-grade glioma or glioblastoma, undergoing nonglioma brain surgery, or in good health (not recorded which). Sequenced sample: glioma tissue, nonneoplastic brain tissue, or PBMCs (not recorded which). The chain recombines TRBV27 with TRBJ1-1, with D perhaps matching TRBD1 (5 bases). The chain's CDR3 is CASSLGGRTEAFF. CDR3 DNA: TGTGCCAGCAGTTTGGGGGGTAGGACTGAAGCTTTCTTT.